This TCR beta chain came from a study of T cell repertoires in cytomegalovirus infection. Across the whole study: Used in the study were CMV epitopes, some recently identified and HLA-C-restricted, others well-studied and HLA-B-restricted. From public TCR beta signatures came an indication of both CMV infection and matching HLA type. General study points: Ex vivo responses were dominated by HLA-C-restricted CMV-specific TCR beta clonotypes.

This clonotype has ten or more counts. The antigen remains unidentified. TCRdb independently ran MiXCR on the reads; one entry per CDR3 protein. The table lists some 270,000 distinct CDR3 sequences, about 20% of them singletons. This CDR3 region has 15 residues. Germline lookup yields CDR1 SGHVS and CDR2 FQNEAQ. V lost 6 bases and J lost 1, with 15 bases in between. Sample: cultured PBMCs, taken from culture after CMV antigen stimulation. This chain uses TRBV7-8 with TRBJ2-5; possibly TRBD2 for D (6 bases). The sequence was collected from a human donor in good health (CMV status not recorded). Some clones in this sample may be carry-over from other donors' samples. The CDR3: CASSNRKRVQETQYF. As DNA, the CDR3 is TGTGCCAGCAGTAATAGGAAGCGGGTCCAAGAGACCCAGTACTTC.